Following are 31 T cell receptor beta chains from one sample sequenced in a study of PD-L1 blockade in urothelial cancer. Method: immunoSEQ multiplex PCR; TCRdb's copy keeps in-frame clones and lacks some. The sample gives more than 90,000 clones, 80% to 90% of which show up once; approximately 2% is in the top ten. Noted time point: pretreatment peripheral blood. Sequences were derived from PBMCs, sampled around atezolizumab (anti-PD-L1) treatment. Receptor source: a man aged 55 to 69 with urothelial cancer.

The CDR3 spells CASSGIAGAPNNEQFF. CDR3 coding DNA: TGCGCCAGCAGCGGTATAGCGGGAGCGCCGAACAATGAGCAGTTCTTC. The chain links TRBV5-1 to TRBJ2-1; 9 bases match TRBD2. Trimming took 4 bases from V and 5 from J; bases not matched to a gene: 10. The CDR3 totals 16 residues. Germline V gene lookup returns CDR1 SGHRS and CDR2 YFSETQ.

This rearrangement joins TRBV5-5 to TRBJ2-7; maybe TRBD2 (6 bases). Trimming cost V 0 bases and J 6 bases, with 10 bases left between them. The germline CDR1 and CDR2 sequences are SGHKS and YYEKEE (reference sequence). The CDR3 sequence is 13 residues long. CDR3 sequence: CASSLGTEGEQYF. The DNA of the CDR3 is TGTGCCAGCAGCTTGGGAACGGAGGGCGAGCAGTACTTC. The entire variable domain, with the rest obtained from reference TRBV5-5 and TRBJ2-7, is as follows: DAGVTQSPTHLIKTRGQQVTLRCSPISGHKSVSWYQQVLGQGPQFIFQYYEKEERGRGNFPDRFSARQFPNYSSELNVNALLLGDSALYLCASSLGTEGEQYFGPGTRLTVT.

CDR3 DNA: TGTGCCAGCTCACGAACTAGCGGGAGTTTCACCGGGGAGCTGTTTTTT. This translates into CASSRTSGSFTGELFF. The chain has TRBV18 and TRBJ2-2; 11 bases line up with TRBD2. CDR1 KGHSH and CDR2 LQKENI come from the germline V gene. The CDR3 has 16 residues. J was trimmed by 4 bases and V by 4 bases; bases with no gene match: 5.

The V gene is TRBV10-3, the J gene TRBJ1-3; D is possibly TRBD1 (5 bases). The CDR3 totals 13 residues. CDR1 is ENHRY and CDR2 is SYGVKD in the germline V gene. V shed 11 bases and J shed 0 bases, with 11 bases lying between them. This CDR3 reads CAGQGSSGNTIYF. The CDR3 DNA reads as TGTGCCGGGCAGGGTAGCTCTGGAAACACCATATATTTT.

V usage is TRBV15 and J usage is TRBJ2-3; the match to TRBD1 covers 7 bases. The CDR3 has 14 amino acids. With 8 bases clipped from V and 2 bases from J, the junction kept 7 bases outside the gene matches. The V gene's germline CDR1 is LNHNV and CDR2 YYDKDF (reference sequence). The DNA of the CDR3 is TGTGCCACCTCCGGGACAGCCTTCACAGATACGCAGTATTTT. Amino acid sequence: CATSGTAFTDTQYF.

This clone was counted once. V is TRBV27 and J is TRBJ1-2; tentatively, D is TRBD1 (6 bases). CDR1 is MNHEY, CDR2 SMNVEV, per germline (reference sequence). This CDR3 has 14 residues. The germline V and J ends were trimmed by 5 bases and 3 bases, with 13 bases remaining between them. CDR3 in amino acids: CASSPQGRDYGYTF. The CDR3, as DNA: TGTGCCAGCAGTCCCCAGGGGCGCGACTATGGCTACACCTTC.

This clone was observed once. The chain combines TRBV15 with TRBJ1-1, with no clear D. The CDR3 is made up of 16 amino acids. Trimming cost V 3 bases and J 0 bases, with 14 bases left between them. Germline V lookup: CDR1 LNHNV, CDR2 YYDKDF (reference sequence). The CDR3 nucleotides are TGTGCCACCAGCAGCGAAAACGTCGGAGTGAACACTGAAGCTTTCTTT. Its protein product is CATSSENVGVNTEAFF.

V and J are TRBV28 and TRBJ2-3, with 8 bases identical to TRBD2. Germline V gives CDR1 MDHEN, CDR2 SYDVKM. V shed 6 bases and J 9 bases; nucleotides not matched to a gene: 5. The length of the CDR3 is 12 residues. This CDR3 reads CASSQTGGTQYF. Written as DNA, the CDR3 is TGTGCCAGCAGCCAGACGGGGGGGACGCAGTATTTT.

This chain uses TRBV5-5 with TRBJ2-3; D is ambiguous. CDR3 length: 14 residues. CDR1 SGHKS and CDR2 YYEKEE come from the germline V gene (reference sequence). The V end was cut by 0 bases, the J end by 4 bases, with 9 bases between. The DNA for the CDR3 is TGTGCCAGCAGCTTGGCTACGGTAGCAGATACGCAGTATTTT. Translated: CASSLATVADTQYF. The full variable domain, with the rest looked up from reference TRBV5-5 and TRBJ2-3, is DAGVTQSPTHLIKTRGQQVTLRCSPISGHKSVSWYQQVLGQGPQFIFQYYEKEERGRGNFPDRFSARQFPNYSSELNVNALLLGDSALYLCASSLATVADTQYFGPGTRLTVL.

The gene calls are TRBV5-1 and TRBJ2-3; unclear D gene. The germline CDR1 and CDR2 sequences are SGHRS and YFSETQ. V was pared by 3 bases and J by 1 base, with 9 bases between. The CDR3 sequence is 14 residues long. The CDR3 is CASSSNLGTDTQYF. As DNA, the CDR3 is TGCGCCAGCAGCTCGAACTTGGGCACAGATACGCAGTATTTT.

The genes are TRBV10-3 and TRBJ2-1, with 9 bases identical to TRBD2. Germline V gene sequence: CDR1 ENHRY, CDR2 SYGVKD. The trim removed 5 bases at V and 0 bases at J, leaving 11 bases unmatched. The CDR3 covers 18 residues. The CDR3 region has the DNA TGTGCCATCAGTAGGAGCGGTGGCGGGGGGGACTCCTACAATGAGCAGTTCTTC. Its protein is CAISRSGGGGDSYNEQFF.

J is TRBJ2-2 and V is TRBV2, with a tentative D call TRBD2 (6 bases). Deletions cut 2 bases from V and 2 bases from J, with 9 bases between. CDR3 length equals 15 residues. Germline CDR1 is SNHLY and CDR2 is FYNNEI. DNA of the CDR3: TGTGCCAGCAGTGAACAGCGGGTAAACACCGGGGAGCTGTTTTTT. As protein: CASSEQRVNTGELFF.

The chain is built from TRBV7-2 and TRBJ2-5, with 7 bases matching TRBD1. Germline V CDR1 and CDR2: SGHTA, FQGNSA. The CDR3 sequence is 14 residues long. V lost 6 bases to trimming and J lost 5 bases; unmatched junction nucleotides: 9. As DNA, the CDR3 is TGTGCCAGCAGTGCCACGACAGGGCTGGAGACCCAGTACTTC. Its translation is CASSATTGLETQYF.

The chain employs TRBV27 and TRBJ1-2; D is ambiguous. Germline V gene lookup returns CDR1 MNHEY and CDR2 SMNVEV (reference sequence). V was shortened by 5 bases and J by 4 bases, with 17 bases between the two germline ends. The length of the CDR3 is 15 residues. The CDR3 DNA follows: TGTGCCAGCAGTGCCACGCTGACAACTTCCTATGGCTACACCTTC. Translated, it gives CASSATLTTSYGYTF.

The gene calls are TRBV7-9 and TRBJ2-7; 13 bases map to TRBD2. Unmatched junction bases numbered 10, after V lost 5 bases and J lost 6 bases. The CDR3 contains 16 residues. The germline gives CDR1 SEHNR, CDR2 FQNEAQ (reference sequence). Here the CDR3 reads CASSRRLAGGPLEQYF. The CDR3 DNA follows: TGTGCCAGCAGCCGCCGACTAGCGGGGGGCCCCCTCGAGCAGTACTTC.

The V gene is TRBV11-2, the J gene TRBJ2-7, with a weak D call TRBD2 (6 bases). This CDR3 has 14 amino acids. Germline lookup yields CDR1 SGHAT and CDR2 FQNNGV. V lost 6 bases and J lost 0, with 12 bases in between. The CDR3 spells CASSTPGSSYEQYF. The CDR3 nucleotides read TGTGCCAGCAGTACCCCCGGGAGCTCCTACGAGCAGTACTTC.

The sample holds a few counts of this clone. V gene TRBV10-1 combines with J gene TRBJ2-2; TRBD2 matches at 7 bases. V was pared by 9 bases and J by 5 bases, with 6 bases of the junction left unmatched. The CDR3 sequence is 13 residues long. Germline lookup yields CDR1 WNHNN and CDR2 SYGVQD (reference sequence). In DNA form, the CDR3 reads TGCGCCAGAAAGCGGGAAGGGACCGGGGAGCTGTTTTTT. Amino acid sequence: CARKREGTGELFF.

The chain recombines TRBV28 with TRBJ1-2, with D possibly being TRBD1 (5 bases). The CDR3 extends over 12 amino acids. Germline V gives CDR1 MDHEN, CDR2 SYDVKM. Deletions cut 5 bases from V and 7 bases from J, with 11 bases between. The CDR3 spells CASSLPGVGYTF. The CDR3 coding sequence is TGTGCCAGCAGTCTTCCGGGGGTTGGCTACACCTTC.

The chain couples TRBV28 to TRBJ1-5, with 7 bases identical to TRBD1. The CDR3 sequence is 15 residues long. With V trimmed by 3 bases and J by 5 bases, 7 bases remained unmatched. CDR1 and CDR2 (germline): MDHEN, SYDVKM. The CDR3 region has the DNA TGTGCCAGCAGTTTGGGGACAGAGTTTTATCAGCCCCAGCATTTT. Protein sequence: CASSLGTEFYQPQHF.

The chain links TRBV6-1 to TRBJ2-5, with TRBD2 matching over 10 bases. V was clipped by 11 bases and J by 2 bases; unmatched bases: 5. The CDR3 is made up of 13 amino acids. The germline V gene encodes CDR1 MNHNS and CDR2 SASEGT. For the CDR3, the DNA is TGTGCCTCCCAGCGGGAGGGGCAAGAGACCCAGTACTTC. Translated, it gives CASQREGQETQYF.

The J gene is TRBJ1-4, the V gene TRBV5-5, with D perhaps TRBD1 (5 bases). There are 15 residues in the CDR3. Germline V gives CDR1 SGHKS, CDR2 YYEKEE (reference sequence). The V and J ends lost 4 bases and 6 bases respectively, with 16 bases between them. DNA for the CDR3: TGTGCCAGCAGCATCAACAGGCCTCTTGATGAAAAACTGTTTTTT. Its translation: CASSINRPLDEKLFF.

J is TRBJ2-2 and V is TRBV5-4, with 12 bases that match TRBD2. CDR1 is SGHNT, CDR2 YYREEE, per germline (reference sequence). Trimming removed 4 bases from V and 7 bases from J; junction bases left unmatched: 8. The CDR3 is made up of 16 amino acids. CDR3: CASSRPGTSGFGELFF. CDR3 in DNA: TGTGCCAGCAGCCGCCCCGGGACTAGCGGGTTCGGGGAGCTGTTTTTT. Full variable domain (remainder filled in from reference TRBV5-4 and TRBJ2-2): ETGVTQSPTHLIKTRGQQVTLRCSSQSGHNTVSWYQQALGQGPQFIFQYYREEENGRGNFPPRFSGLQFPNYSSELNVNALELDDSALYLCASSRPGTSGFGELFFGEGSRLTVL.

Only a few counts were recorded for this clone. The chain combines TRBV19 with TRBJ1-3; no clear D gene. Looked up from germline, CDR1 is LNHDA and CDR2 is SQIVND (reference sequence). The V end was cut by 6 bases, the J end by 2 bases, with 11 bases between. The CDR3 consists of 14 residues. The CDR3, as DNA: TGTGCCAGTAGAAAACCATCGGCTGGAAACACCATATATTTT. Translating it yields CASRKPSAGNTIYF.

This rearrangement joins TRBV2 to TRBJ2-7, with 10 positions matching TRBD1. This CDR3 contains 14 residues. CDR1 and CDR2 (germline): SNHLY, FYNNEI. J gave up 4 bases and V 7 bases, and 7 bases lay outside the gene matches. The CDR3 sequence is CASTFDRGQYEQYF. CDR3 coding DNA: TGTGCCAGCACCTTTGACAGGGGGCAATACGAGCAGTACTTC.

The V and J genes are TRBV6-6 and TRBJ1-1; tentatively, D is TRBD1 (6 bases). V dropped 5 bases and J dropped 0 bases, with 10 bases sitting between them. This CDR3 has 14 amino acids. Germline V gives CDR1 MNHNY, CDR2 SVGAGI (reference sequence). The CDR3 is CASSLTGLNTEAFF. For the CDR3, the DNA is TGTGCCAGCAGTCTAACAGGGTTGAACACTGAAGCTTTCTTT.

The chain links TRBV9 to TRBJ1-2, with D possibly being TRBD1 (5 bases). V gave up 4 bases and J gave up 8 bases, with 12 bases separating them. This CDR3 is 12 amino acids long. In germline, CDR1 is SGDLS, CDR2 YYNGEE. CDR3 sequence reads: CASSPSKGGYTF. The CDR3 DNA sequence: TGTGCCAGCAGCCCCTCGAAGGGGGGCTACACCTTC.

The chain carries TRBV6-6 and TRBJ2-7, with D unresolved. Between the trimmed V and J ends, which lost 5 bases and 5 bases, there was a span of 10 bases. The CDR3 has 12 residues. The germline CDR1 and CDR2 sequences are MNHNY and SVGAGI (reference sequence). The CDR3 sequence: CASSMVAHEQYF. Written as DNA, the CDR3 is TGTGCCAGCAGTATGGTAGCCCACGAGCAGTACTTC.

The J gene is TRBJ2-1, the V gene TRBV29-1; D is possibly TRBD2 (5 bases). The ends were cut back, 7 bases at V and 9 bases at J, with 16 bases in the middle. The V gene's germline CDR1 is SQVTM and CDR2 ANQGSEA. This CDR3 comprises 12 residues. For the CDR3, the DNA is TGCAGCGCCGGGGTTACTATCGGTGAGCAGTTCTTC. This codes for CSAGVTIGEQFF.

V and J are TRBV7-9 and TRBJ2-5; D remains unclear. Germline values: CDR1 SEHNR, CDR2 FQNEAQ (reference sequence). V shed 3 bases and J shed 2 bases, with 16 bases lying between them. The length of the CDR3 is 16 residues. This chain's CDR3 is CASSFPNTAVQETQYF. CDR3 sequence (DNA): TGTGCCAGCAGCTTCCCGAACACGGCGGTACAAGAGACCCAGTACTTC.

CDR3 loop: CASSPSGYTEAFF. CDR3 DNA: TGTGCCAGCAGTCCCTCAGGGTACACTGAAGCTTTCTTT. The chain combines TRBV6-5 with TRBJ1-1; TRBD1 might be the D (5 bases). Germline assignment: CDR1 MNHEY and CDR2 SVGAGI. Trimming left V 5 bases short and J 3 bases short, with 10 bases between. The CDR3 is 13 residues long.

The genes are TRBV7-9 and TRBJ2-3; TRBD1 is a possible D gene (6 bases). The V end lost 5 bases, the J end lost 5 bases, and 11 bases lay between the germline ends. The V gene's germline CDR1 is SEHNR and CDR2 FQNEAQ (reference sequence). There are 13 residues in the CDR3. CDR3 region: CASSHRVGDTQYF. DNA for the CDR3: TGTGCCAGCAGCCACAGGGTGGGAGATACGCAGTATTTT. The variable domain in full, completed from reference TRBV7-9 and TRBJ2-3, reads DTGVSQNPRHKITKRGQNVTFRCDPISEHNRLYWYRQTLGQGPEFLTYFQNEAQLEKSRLLSDRFSAERPKGSFSTLEIQRTEQGDSAMYLCASSHRVGDTQYFGPGTRLTVL.